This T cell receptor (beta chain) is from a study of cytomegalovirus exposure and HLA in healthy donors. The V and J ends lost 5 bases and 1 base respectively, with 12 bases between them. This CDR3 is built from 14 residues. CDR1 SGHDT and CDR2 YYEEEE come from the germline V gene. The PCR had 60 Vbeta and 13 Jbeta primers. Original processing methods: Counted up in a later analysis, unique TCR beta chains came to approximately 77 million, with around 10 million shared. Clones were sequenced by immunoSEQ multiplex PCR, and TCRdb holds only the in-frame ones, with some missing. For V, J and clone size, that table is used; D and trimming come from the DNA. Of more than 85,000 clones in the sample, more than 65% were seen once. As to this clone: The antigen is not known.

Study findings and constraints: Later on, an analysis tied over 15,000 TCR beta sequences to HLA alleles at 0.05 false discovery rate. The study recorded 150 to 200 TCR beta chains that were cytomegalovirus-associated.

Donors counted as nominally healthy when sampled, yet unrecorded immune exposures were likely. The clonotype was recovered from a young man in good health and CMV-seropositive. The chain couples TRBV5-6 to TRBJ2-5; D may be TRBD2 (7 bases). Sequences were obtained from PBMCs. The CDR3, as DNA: TGTGCCAGCAGTGGGGGGGGGCCCCAAGAGACCCAGTACTTC. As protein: CASSGGGPQETQYF.